Listed below are T cell receptor beta chains from one sample, sequenced in a study of beta chain features in type 1 diabetes. Clones were read by immunoSEQ multiplex PCR, and TCRdb kept only the in-frame ones, dropping some. The profile covers hundreds of thousands of clones, with about a sixth appearing a single time and 0.02% to 0.025% taken by the ten largest. Specimen: naive CD4+ T cells from blood. The receptor source for this set is a woman aged 18 to 35 in good health. CDR3s include the opening cysteine and the closing phenylalanine or tryptophan. Fields, in order: clone size, D gene, J gene, V gene, CDR3 protein, CDR3 DNA. The D gene is left open where the match is weak. Clone sizes are given selectively: once, few, many, or a class where the clone is expanded.

>-|-|TRBJ2-5|TRBV5-6
CASSLGPNQETQYF
TGTGCCAGCAGCTTGGGACCCAACCAAGAGACCCAGTACTTC
>-|TRBD2|TRBJ2-1|TRBV4-3
CASSQDPRAGVGYNEQFF
TGCGCCAGCAGCCAAGATCCGCGAGCGGGAGTGGGTTACAATGAGCAGTTCTTC
>-|-|TRBJ1-2|TRBV6-5
CASSPWDGTFLDYTF
TGTGCCAGCAGTCCTTGGGACGGTACTTTTCTGGACTACACCTTC
>-|-|TRBJ2-7|TRBV11-2
CASSLIETGGEQYF
TGTGCCAGCAGCTTAATCGAGACCGGCGGCGAGCAGTACTTC
>-|-|TRBJ1-5|TRBV2
CASSDLGQVLRHF
TGTGCCAGCAGTGACTTAGGTCAGGTACTAAGGCATTTT
>few|-|TRBJ2-1|TRBV21-1
CASSKEGTSGYNEQFF
TGTGCCAGCAGCAAAGAAGGGACTAGCGGCTACAATGAGCAGTTCTTC
>few|TRBD2|TRBJ2-5|TRBV2
CASSGTSWQETQYF
TGTGCCAGCAGTGGGACTAGTTGGCAAGAGACCCAGTACTTC
>-|-|TRBJ2-1|TRBV10-3
CAIRGLTYNEQFF
TGTGCCATCAGGGGACTTACCTACAATGAGCAGTTCTTC
>-|-|TRBJ2-5|TRBV10-3
CAISPRGTETQYF
TGTGCCATCAGTCCCAGGGGAACGGAGACCCAGTACTTC
>-|-|TRBJ1-1|TRBV6-6
CASSYTGGDRNTEAFF
TGTGCCAGCAGTTACACTGGCGGGGATCGGAACACTGAAGCTTTCTTT
>few|-|TRBJ2-5|TRBV5-1
CASSPGTLLAGKETQYF
TGCGCCAGCAGCCCCGGGACTCTCCTGGCCGGAAAAGAGACCCAGTACTTC
>few|-|TRBJ2-7|TRBV5-6
CASSSRYLGIPYEQYF
TGTGCCAGCAGCTCCCGCTATCTTGGGATACCCTACGAGCAGTACTTC
>few|TRBD2|TRBJ2-3|TRBV5-1
CASRVGSGRAEDTQYF
TGCGCCAGCAGGGTCGGTAGCGGGAGGGCCGAAGATACGCAGTATTTT
>few|TRBD2|TRBJ2-1|TRBV28
CASSLGLAGTNEQFF
TGTGCCAGCAGTTTAGGCCTAGCGGGAACAAATGAGCAGTTCTTC
>-|-|TRBJ2-7|TRBV18
CASSPGLLYEQYF
TGTGCCAGCTCACCAGGTTTGCTCTACGAGCAGTACTTC
>few|-|TRBJ2-1|TRBV20-1
CSAQDINEQFF
TGCAGTGCTCAGGATATCAATGAGCAGTTCTTC
>few|-|TRBJ2-1|TRBV5-4
CASSFDGGARSNEQFF
TGTGCCAGCAGCTTTGACGGGGGAGCGCGTTCAAATGAGCAGTTCTTC
>-|-|TRBJ1-5|TRBV6-1
CATLGRIGREPQHF
TGTGCCACCCTTGGGAGAATCGGGCGGGAGCCCCAGCATTTT
>-|-|TRBJ2-5|TRBV7-6
CASSLGVLGALETQYF
TGTGCCAGCAGCTTAGGGGTCCTAGGGGCCCTAGAGACCCAGTACTTC
>-|TRBD1|TRBJ1-1|TRBV6-5
CASRGQGGTEAFF
TGTGCCAGCAGGGGACAGGGTGGGACTGAAGCTTTCTTT
>few|TRBD1|TRBJ1-2|TRBV5-4
CASSFTGDYGYTF
TGTGCCAGCAGTTTTACAGGGGATTATGGCTACACCTTC
>-|TRBD1|TRBJ2-7|TRBV19
CASGDRGRSYEQYF
TGTGCCAGTGGTGACAGGGGCCGTTCCTACGAGCAGTACTTC
>-|-|TRBJ1-2|TRBV11-2
CASSGSGGRGYGYTF
TGTGCCAGCAGCGGCAGTGGGGGTCGAGGCTATGGCTACACCTTC
>many|-|TRBJ2-4|TRBV28
CASSLAKNIQYF
TGTGCCAGCAGTTTAGCCAAAAACATTCAGTACTTC
>few|TRBD1|TRBJ2-7|TRBV7-9
CASSLGRDREGNWEQYF
TGTGCCAGCAGCTTAGGTCGGGACAGGGAGGGGAACTGGGAGCAGTACTTC
>-|-|TRBJ2-3|TRBV2
CASNGDTDTQYF
TGTGCCAGCAACGGCGACACAGATACGCAGTATTTT
>-|TRBD1|TRBJ2-5|TRBV7-2
CASSGGTAGETQYF
TGTGCCAGCAGCGGTGGGACAGCTGGGGAGACCCAGTACTTC
>-|-|TRBJ2-7|TRBV7-9
CASSKYTGGEQYF
TGTGCCAGCAGCAAATACACAGGTGGCGAGCAGTACTTC
>few|-|TRBJ2-3|TRBV7-9
CASSLAGLSTDTQYF
TGTGCCAGCAGCTTGGCGGGGTTGAGCACAGATACGCAGTATTTT
>-|TRBD2|TRBJ2-5|TRBV13
CASSFSKRELQETQYF
TGTGCCAGCAGCTTTTCTAAGCGGGAGCTCCAAGAGACCCAGTACTTC